The present T cell receptor beta chain was sequenced within a study of cytomegalovirus exposure and HLA in healthy donors. Both 60 Vbeta primers and 13 Jbeta primers went into the PCR. This table comes from immunoSEQ multiplex PCR, and its TCRdb copy is limited to in-frame clones, with some not included. In the table there are about 130,000 clones, over 60% of which are singletons. In regard to this clone: Its antigen is undetermined.

Points from the study as a whole: Researchers counted around 160 TCR beta chains as cytomegalovirus-associated. Most TCR sequences were uncommon, yet certain public TCRs appeared in many donors.

At sampling all donors were nominally healthy, likely with unrecorded immune exposures. CDR1 SEHNR and CDR2 FQNEAQ come from the germline V gene (reference sequence). V was shortened by 4 bases and J by 1 base, with 13 bases between the two germline ends. CDR3 size: 15 residues. The receptor comes from a human donor in good health. The rearrangement joins TRBV7-9 to TRBJ2-5, with D maybe TRBD2 (6 bases). Sequencing used PBMCs. The CDR3 is CASSYTLTSQETQYF. In DNA, the CDR3 is TGTGCCAGCAGCTACACATTGACTAGCCAAGAGACCCAGTACTTC.